Listed below are T cell receptor beta chains from one sample, sequenced in a study of regulatory T cells in long-lasting Graves disease. MiXCR, run by TCRdb on the multiplex PCR reads, gives a single entry per CDR3 protein. The data show some 430,000 distinct CDR3 sequences, roughly 21% seen once. The material sequenced was peripheral blood mononuclear cells (PBMCs), taken when the disease was refractory, from a patient treated with antithyroid drugs. The receptors were gathered from a female donor with Graves disease. The CDR3 runs from the conserved cysteine through the conserved F or W. Fields, in order: CDR3 protein, CDR3 DNA, J gene, V gene, D gene, clone size. The D gene is left open where the match is weak. Clone size, where shown, is once, few, many, or a class for clones that have expanded.

cdr3_aa: CASSLERDYRYEQYF
cdr3_nt: TGCGCCAGCAGCTTGGAACGGGACTACCGCTACGAGCAGTACTTC
j_call: TRBJ2-7
v_call: TRBV5-1
d_call: TRBD2
clone_size: .

cdr3_aa: CSAVTSVLENEQYF
cdr3_nt: TGCAGTGCTGTTACTAGCGTACTGGAAAACGAGCAGTACTTC
j_call: TRBJ2-7
v_call: TRBV20-1
d_call: TRBD2
clone_size: few

cdr3_aa: CASSERQGQREQYF
cdr3_nt: TGTGCCAGCAGTGAGAGACAGGGACAAAGAGAGCAGTACTTC
j_call: TRBJ2-7
v_call: TRBV6-1
d_call: TRBD1
clone_size: .

cdr3_aa: CASRFLTKMNTEAFF
cdr3_nt: TGTGCCAGTAGATTTCTTACGAAGATGAACACTGAAGCTTTCTTT
j_call: TRBJ1-1
v_call: TRBV19
d_call: .
clone_size: .

cdr3_aa: CASSQDARERAYEQYF
cdr3_nt: TGTGCCAGCAGCCAAGATGCTCGGGAGAGAGCCTACGAGCAGTACTTC
j_call: TRBJ2-7
v_call: TRBV4-2
d_call: .
clone_size: .

cdr3_aa: CAITGDNNQPQHF
cdr3_nt: TGTGCCATTACAGGGGACAATAATCAGCCCCAGCATTTT
j_call: TRBJ1-5
v_call: TRBV10-3
d_call: TRBD1
clone_size: many

cdr3_aa: CSVGADTEAFF
cdr3_nt: TGCAGTGTCGGGGCAGACACTGAAGCTTTCTTT
j_call: TRBJ1-1
v_call: TRBV20-1
d_call: .
clone_size: few

cdr3_aa: CASSQGWLGPGYTF
cdr3_nt: TGTGCCAGCAGCCAAGGTTGGTTAGGGCCTGGCTACACCTTC
j_call: TRBJ1-2
v_call: TRBV3-1
d_call: .
clone_size: .

cdr3_aa: CASSTDRVDGYTF
cdr3_nt: TGTGCCAGCAGCACAGACAGGGTTGATGGCTACACCTTC
j_call: TRBJ1-2
v_call: TRBV7-9
d_call: TRBD1
clone_size: few

cdr3_aa: CATSRDSNTGEGNQPQHF
cdr3_nt: TGTGCCACCAGCAGAGATTCGAATACGGGAGAGGGCAATCAGCCCCAGCATTTT
j_call: TRBJ1-5
v_call: TRBV15
d_call: .
clone_size: many

cdr3_aa: CASSSAGQTYEQYF
cdr3_nt: TGTGCCAGCAGCTCAGCGGGACAGACCTACGAGCAGTACTTC
j_call: TRBJ2-7
v_call: TRBV13
d_call: .
clone_size: many

cdr3_aa: CASSQGRGTRELFF
cdr3_nt: TGCGCCAGCAGCCAAGGCCGCGGAACACGGGAGCTGTTTTTT
j_call: TRBJ2-2
v_call: TRBV4-1
d_call: .
clone_size: .

cdr3_aa: CASSLALTEYGYTF
cdr3_nt: TGCGCCAGCAGCTTGGCCCTCACGGAGTATGGCTACACCTTC
j_call: TRBJ1-2
v_call: TRBV5-1
d_call: .
clone_size: .

cdr3_aa: CAISDGADNTEAFF
cdr3_nt: TGTGCCATCAGTGATGGGGCAGATAACACTGAAGCTTTCTTT
j_call: TRBJ1-1
v_call: TRBV10-3
d_call: .
clone_size: many

cdr3_aa: CASNSYEVAGGTPNTEAFF
cdr3_nt: TGTGCCAGTAACTCTTATGAGGTAGCAGGGGGTACTCCCAACACTGAAGCTTTCTTT
j_call: TRBJ1-1
v_call: TRBV28
d_call: TRBD1
clone_size: many

cdr3_aa: CASSLYSGTSNRREQFF
cdr3_nt: TGTGCCAGCAGTTTATACTCCGGGACTAGCAACAGGCGGGAGCAGTTCTTC
j_call: TRBJ2-1
v_call: TRBV28
d_call: TRBD2
clone_size: .

cdr3_aa: CSARGASGSPSYEQYF
cdr3_nt: TGCAGTGCTAGAGGGGCTAGCGGGAGTCCCTCCTACGAGCAGTACTTC
j_call: TRBJ2-7
v_call: TRBV20-1
d_call: TRBD2
clone_size: .

cdr3_aa: CASSTGTDGYTF
cdr3_nt: TGTGCCAGCAGCACCGGGACGGATGGCTACACCTTC
j_call: TRBJ1-2
v_call: TRBV12-3/TRBV12-4
d_call: .
clone_size: many

cdr3_aa: CASGEQGIGTEAFF
cdr3_nt: TGTGCCAGCGGGGAACAGGGGATAGGCACTGAAGCTTTCTTT
j_call: TRBJ1-1
v_call: TRBV2
d_call: TRBD1
clone_size: many

cdr3_aa: CASSLGRTGTNTEAFF
cdr3_nt: TGTGCCAGCAGTTTGGGAAGGACAGGGACCAACACTGAAGCTTTCTTT
j_call: TRBJ1-1
v_call: TRBV28
d_call: TRBD1
clone_size: many

cdr3_aa: CASSPGLARSSYEQYF
cdr3_nt: TGCGCCAGCAGCCCGGGACTAGCGAGGAGCTCCTACGAGCAGTACTTC
j_call: TRBJ2-7
v_call: TRBV5-1
d_call: TRBD2
clone_size: .

cdr3_aa: CAWSPQDDQPQHF
cdr3_nt: TGTGCCTGGAGCCCACAGGACGATCAGCCCCAGCATTTT
j_call: TRBJ1-5
v_call: TRBV30
d_call: .
clone_size: .

cdr3_aa: CASNFETGGLYEQYF
cdr3_nt: TGTGCCAGCAACTTCGAAACGGGAGGGCTTTACGAGCAGTACTTC
j_call: TRBJ2-7
v_call: TRBV7-6
d_call: TRBD2
clone_size: few

cdr3_aa: CASSPDRSPSHTEAFF
cdr3_nt: TGTGCCAGCAGTCCGGACAGGTCCCCTTCCCACACTGAAGCTTTCTTT
j_call: TRBJ1-1
v_call: TRBV12-3/TRBV12-4
d_call: TRBD1
clone_size: many

cdr3_aa: CASSFTWTGNYGYTF
cdr3_nt: TGTGCCAGTAGTTTTACATGGACAGGGAACTATGGCTACACCTTC
j_call: TRBJ1-2
v_call: TRBV19
d_call: TRBD1
clone_size: few

cdr3_aa: CASSSLGNTEAFF
cdr3_nt: TGTGCCAGCAGCTCTTTAGGGAACACTGAAGCTTTCTTT
j_call: TRBJ1-1
v_call: TRBV5-1
d_call: .
clone_size: many

cdr3_aa: CSARVFRINEQFF
cdr3_nt: TGCAGTGCTAGAGTTTTCCGGATCAATGAGCAGTTCTTC
j_call: TRBJ2-1
v_call: TRBV20-1
d_call: .
clone_size: .

cdr3_aa: CATSRDLGAPQETQYF
cdr3_nt: TGTGCCACCAGCAGAGATTTGGGGGCGCCGCAAGAGACCCAGTACTTC
j_call: TRBJ2-5
v_call: TRBV15
d_call: .
clone_size: .

cdr3_aa: CASSPGQGMVQPQHF
cdr3_nt: TGTGCCAGCAGCCCGGGACAGGGAATGGTCCAGCCCCAGCATTTT
j_call: TRBJ1-5
v_call: TRBV12-3/TRBV12-4
d_call: TRBD1
clone_size: many

cdr3_aa: CASSFKGVETQYF
cdr3_nt: TGTGCCAGCAGCTTTAAGGGGGTAGAGACCCAGTACTTC
j_call: TRBJ2-5
v_call: TRBV7-2
d_call: .
clone_size: many

cdr3_aa: CSARASGGAYNEQFF
cdr3_nt: TGCAGTGCTAGAGCTAGCGGGGGCGCCTACAATGAGCAGTTCTTC
j_call: TRBJ2-1
v_call: TRBV20-1
d_call: TRBD2
clone_size: .

cdr3_aa: CASSLVVEETQYF
cdr3_nt: TGTGCCAGCAGCTTAGTGGTGGAAGAGACCCAGTACTTC
j_call: TRBJ2-5
v_call: TRBV7-2
d_call: .
clone_size: many

cdr3_aa: CASSSHPAQTGELFF
cdr3_nt: TGTGCCAGCAGTTCCCACCCGGCGCAAACCGGGGAGCTGTTTTTT
j_call: TRBJ2-2
v_call: TRBV28
d_call: .
clone_size: many

cdr3_aa: CSVESEGPREQYF
cdr3_nt: TGCAGCGTTGAGTCAGAGGGCCCAAGGGAGCAGTACTTC
j_call: TRBJ2-7
v_call: TRBV29-1
d_call: .
clone_size: .

cdr3_aa: CASIWQGGGNAGELFF
cdr3_nt: TGTGCCAGCATCTGGCAGGGCGGGGGCAATGCCGGGGAGCTGTTTTTT
j_call: TRBJ2-2
v_call: TRBV7-3
d_call: .
clone_size: few

cdr3_aa: CASSDGGGEFGNQPQHF
cdr3_nt: TGTGCCAGCAGTGACGGGGGGGGCGAGTTTGGCAATCAGCCCCAGCATTTT
j_call: TRBJ1-5
v_call: TRBV9
d_call: .
clone_size: many

cdr3_aa: CASRERGRGNQPQHF
cdr3_nt: TGTGCCAGCAGGGAAAGGGGGCGCGGCAATCAGCCCCAGCATTTT
j_call: TRBJ1-5
v_call: TRBV28
d_call: TRBD1
clone_size: many

cdr3_aa: CASRERGTQETQYF
cdr3_nt: TGTGCCAGCCGAGAACGGGGCACCCAAGAGACCCAGTACTTC
j_call: TRBJ2-5
v_call: TRBV3-1
d_call: .
clone_size: few

cdr3_aa: CAISDGSAGELFF
cdr3_nt: TGTGCCATCAGTGATGGGTCCGCCGGGGAGCTGTTTTTT
j_call: TRBJ2-2
v_call: TRBV10-3
d_call: .
clone_size: .

cdr3_aa: CASSLEESHYGYTF
cdr3_nt: TGTGCCAGCAGTTTGGAAGAGTCCCACTATGGCTACACCTTC
j_call: TRBJ1-2
v_call: TRBV6-5
d_call: .
clone_size: many

cdr3_aa: CASKQGSNQPQHF
cdr3_nt: TGTGCCAGCAAACAGGGTAGCAATCAGCCCCAGCATTTT
j_call: TRBJ1-5
v_call: TRBV28
d_call: .
clone_size: many

cdr3_aa: CASSSGFLSNEQYF
cdr3_nt: TGCGCCAGCAGCTCAGGGTTCCTATCAAACGAGCAGTACTTC
j_call: TRBJ2-7
v_call: TRBV5-1
d_call: .
clone_size: few